The 30 T cell receptor beta chains below were found in one sample sequenced in a study of PD-1 blockade in mismatch repair-deficient tumors. Clones were sequenced by immunoSEQ multiplex PCR, and TCRdb holds only the in-frame ones, with some missing. The table has tens of thousands of clones, over 70% seen once. The sample in question was peripheral blood, obtained about 20 weeks after starting pembrolizumab. Receptor source: an adult with mismatch repair-deficient cancer.

The V call is TRBV5-1, the J call TRBJ2-1; D unclear. CDR1 SGHRS and CDR2 YFSETQ come from the germline V gene. Trimming cost V 0 bases and J 5 bases, with 0 bases left between them. The CDR3 has 11 residues. Here the CDR3 DNA reads TGCGCCAGCAGCTTGGACAATGAGCAGTTCTTC. Amino acid sequence: CASSLDNEQFF.

The chain uses TRBV11-2 and TRBJ1-5; 9 bases agree with TRBD1. Germline V lookup: CDR1 SGHAT, CDR2 FQNNGV. The CDR3 runs to 14 residues. The V and J ends lost 3 bases and 4 bases, in that order; junction bases with no gene match: 1. The CDR3 region has the DNA TGTGCCAGCAGCTTGGACAGGGGAAATCAGCCCCAGCATTTT. Amino acid sequence: CASSLDRGNQPQHF.

In its sample, this clone was seen many times. The chain couples TRBV2 to TRBJ1-2, with D maybe TRBD1 (5 bases). The V gene's germline CDR1 is SNHLY and CDR2 FYNNEI. The V end lost 9 bases, the J end lost 2 bases, and 10 bases lay between the germline ends. CDR3 size: 12 residues. This CDR3 is CASGWGNYGYTF. For the CDR3, the DNA is TGTGCCAGTGGCTGGGGGAACTATGGCTACACCTTC.

The chain uses TRBV10-1 and TRBJ2-3; D not certain. The CDR3 consists of 15 residues. From germline, CDR1 is WNHNN and CDR2 SYGVQD (reference sequence). Trimming removed 3 bases at V and 0 bases at J, with 10 bases between. Here the CDR3 DNA reads TGCGCCAGCAGTGAACTTCGACCGAGCACAGATACGCAGTATTTT. Protein product: CASSELRPSTDTQYF.

The rearrangement uses TRBV7-8 and TRBJ2-1, with TRBD2 identical over 7 bases. Germline V gives CDR1 SGHVS, CDR2 FQNEAQ. With 1 base clipped from V and 4 bases from J, the junction kept 7 bases outside the gene matches. The CDR3 extends over 16 amino acids. The CDR3 spells CASSLGRGGLYNEQFF. CDR3 bases: TGTGCCAGCAGCTTAGGTCGGGGAGGGTTATACAATGAGCAGTTCTTC. Full variable domain (missing parts from reference TRBV7-8 and TRBJ2-1): GAGVSQSPRYKVAKRGQDVALRCDPISGHVSLFWYQQALGQGPEFLTYFQNEAQLDKSGLPSDRFFAERPEGSVSTLKIQRTQQEDSAVYLCASSLGRGGLYNEQFFGPGTRLTVL.

This sequence joins TRBV19 and TRBJ1-5, with D maybe TRBD1 (6 bases). The CDR3 contains 19 residues. Trimming left V 3 bases short and J 4 bases short, with 25 bases between. From germline, CDR1 is LNHDA and CDR2 SQIVND (reference sequence). The CDR3 bases are TGTGCCAGTAGTATTGGTAAGACAGGAGAGCCCTTTTTGAATCAGCCCCAGCATTTT. Its translation is CASSIGKTGEPFLNQPQHF.

There are a few counts of this clone. The CDR3 here is CAISEGEKLFF. The CDR3 nucleotides are TGTGCCATCAGTGAAGGAGAAAAACTGTTTTTT. This chain connects TRBV10-3 to TRBJ1-4; D unresolved. This CDR3 is 11 amino acids long. V lost 3 bases to trimming and J lost 8 bases, with 4 bases between them. The germline V gene encodes CDR1 ENHRY and CDR2 SYGVKD.

V and J are TRBV6-5 and TRBJ2-5, with 9 nucleotides matching TRBD2. Germline-derived CDR1 and CDR2 are MNHEY and SVGAGI. The V and J ends lost 0 bases and 4 bases, in that order; junction bases with no gene match: 0. The CDR3 is 14 amino acids. The CDR3 here is CASSYSLAGETQYF. CDR3 nucleotides: TGTGCCAGCAGTTACTCACTAGCGGGAGAGACCCAGTACTTC.

The chain combines TRBV4-1 with TRBJ1-3; D remains unclear. This CDR3 region has 16 residues. Trimming left V 4 bases short and J 2 bases short, with 15 bases between. Germline V CDR1 and CDR2: MGHRA, YSYEKL. CDR3 coding DNA: TGCGCCAGCAGCCCTGACGACTGGGTTGCTGGAAACACCATATATTTT. Its protein is CASSPDDWVAGNTIYF.

V and J are TRBV5-8 and TRBJ1-3, with TRBD1 identical over 7 bases. The junction had 14 bases not matched to a gene; V was cut back by 4 bases and J by 4 bases. The germline CDR1 and CDR2 sequences are SGHTS and YDEGEE. This CDR3 region has 17 residues. DNA of the CDR3: TGTGCCAGCAGCATCGGACAGGCGTCATCGGCGGGAAACACCATATATTTT. It codes for CASSIGQASSAGNTIYF.

This chain links TRBV5-1 with TRBJ2-2; possibly TRBD1 for D (6 bases). V was shortened by 3 bases and J by 11 bases, with 11 bases between the two germline ends. This CDR3 is 12 amino acids long. The germline V gene encodes CDR1 SGHRS and CDR2 YFSETQ. The CDR3, as DNA: TGCGCCAGCAGCTCTACCAGGGGAGAGCTGTTTTTT. It encodes CASSSTRGELFF.

The chain recombines TRBV2 with TRBJ1-1; TRBD1 aligns across 9 bases. Germline lookup yields CDR1 SNHLY and CDR2 FYNNEI. Trimming cost V 6 bases and J 4 bases; bases outside gene matches: 6. The CDR3 sequence is 14 residues long. The CDR3 sequence is CASRKTGGRTEAFF. Written as DNA, the CDR3 is TGTGCCAGCAGAAAGACAGGGGGGCGCACTGAAGCTTTCTTT.

The V gene is TRBV5-1, the J gene TRBJ1-4; 9 bases align to TRBD1. The V and J ends lost 4 bases and 3 bases, in that order; junction bases with no gene match: 1. Germline V gives CDR1 SGHRS, CDR2 YFSETQ. The CDR3 has 14 residues. CDR3 sequence reads: CASSTGGSNEKLFF. The CDR3 region has the DNA TGCGCCAGCAGCACAGGGGGCTCTAATGAAAAACTGTTTTTT.

The chain joins TRBV28 to TRBJ2-7, with 12 bases fitting TRBD1. The CDR3 is made up of 14 amino acids. Per the germline V gene, CDR1 is MDHEN and CDR2 is SYDVKM. J lost 6 bases, V lost 4 bases, and 4 bases had no gene match. The CDR3 spells CASSSGTGGSEQYF. CDR3 nucleotides: TGTGCCAGCAGTTCCGGGACAGGGGGCTCCGAGCAGTACTTC.

Judged by abundance, this clone is medium-sized (0.01 to 0.1%). V is TRBV9 and J is TRBJ2-2, with 8 bases that match TRBD2. V dropped 3 bases and J dropped 2; count of bases not matched to a gene: 3. The germline V gene encodes CDR1 SGDLS and CDR2 YYNGEE. The CDR3 has 15 amino acids. CDR3 residues: CASSGLAGNTGELFF. As DNA, the CDR3 is TGTGCCAGCAGCGGATTAGCGGGAAACACCGGGGAGCTGTTTTTT.

The chain has TRBV7-8 and TRBJ2-3, with D unresolved. The CDR3 is made up of 14 amino acids. V was pared by 1 base and J by 2 bases, with 7 bases between. From germline, CDR1 is SGHVS and CDR2 FQNEAQ. The CDR3 DNA sequence: TGTGCCAGCAGCTTAGGACTGAACACAGATACGCAGTATTTT. Translating gives CASSLGLNTDTQYF.

This chain uses TRBV7-2 with TRBJ1-5, with D possibly TRBD1 on 5 matching bases. V shed 4 bases and J shed 4 bases, with 17 bases lying between them. The CDR3 runs 16 residues. The germline gives CDR1 SGHTA, CDR2 FQGNSA. CDR3 residues: CASSSHGGWGNQPQHF. The CDR3 DNA follows: TGTGCCAGCAGCTCCCACGGGGGGTGGGGAAATCAGCCCCAGCATTTT.

The V gene is TRBV18, the J gene TRBJ2-3; tentative D call: TRBD1 (6 bases). V dropped 4 bases and J dropped 2 bases, with 16 bases sitting between them. The CDR3 totals 16 residues. Germline CDR1 reads KGHSH; CDR2 reads LQKENI. The CDR3 DNA sequence: TGTGCCAGCTCACGACGCTCTGCAGGGGCCACAGATACGCAGTATTTT. Protein product: CASSRRSAGATDTQYF.

V usage is TRBV27 and J usage is TRBJ1-2; 7 bases match TRBD1. J lost 5 bases, V lost 0 bases, and 12 bases had no gene match. The germline V gene has CDR1 MNHEY and CDR2 SMNVEV (reference sequence). The CDR3 has 17 residues. Written as DNA, the CDR3 is TGTGCCAGCAGTTTATCCGCCCAGGGACAGCCTTTTTATGGCTACACCTTC. This encodes CASSLSAQGQPFYGYTF.

The gene calls are TRBV19 and TRBJ2-1, with a weak D call TRBD2 (6 bases). V was shortened by 1 base and J by 7 bases, with 14 bases between the two germline ends. Germline V CDR1 and CDR2: LNHDA, SQIVND (reference sequence). This CDR3 region has 15 residues. CDR3 DNA sequence: TGTGCCAGTAGTATAGCGAGGAGGGCCGGGAATGAGCAGTTCTTC. This translates into CASSIARRAGNEQFF.

This clone has only a few counts. The chain has TRBV14 and TRBJ2-7; TRBD2 matches 9 bases. This CDR3 spans 13 amino acids. CDR1 and CDR2 (germline): SGHDN, FVKESK. The V gene end was trimmed by 9 bases and the J gene end by 2 bases; junction bases not matched to a gene: 5. The CDR3 nucleotides are TGTGCCAGTGGCGGGAGGGCGGCCTACGAGCAGTACTTC. It translates to CASGGRAAYEQYF.

The V call is TRBV19, the J call TRBJ1-4; unclear D gene. The CDR3 has 16 amino acids. V lost 2 bases to trimming and J lost 0 bases, with 10 bases between them. CDR1 and CDR2 from the germline V gene are LNHDA and SQIVND (reference sequence). The CDR3 is CASSISWSPTNEKLFF. The CDR3 DNA is TGTGCCAGTAGTATAAGTTGGAGCCCAACTAATGAAAAACTGTTTTTT.

J is TRBJ2-6 and V is TRBV5-6; TRBD1 is a possible D gene (6 bases). The CDR3 has 17 amino acids. Germline CDR1 is SGHDT and CDR2 is YYEEEE. Trimming took off 0 bases at V and 2 bases at J, with 12 bases between the two ends. The CDR3 sequence: CASSLAWGPTGANVLTF. In DNA form, the CDR3 reads TGTGCCAGCAGCTTGGCCTGGGGGCCCACTGGGGCCAACGTCCTGACTTTC. Drawing the rest from reference TRBV5-6 and TRBJ2-6, the complete variable domain is DAGVTQSPTHLIKTRGQQVTLRCSPKSGHDTVSWYQQALGQGPQFIFQYYEEEERQRGNFPDRFSGHQFPNYSSELNVNALLLGDSALYLCASSLAWGPTGANVLTFGAGSRLTVL.

The chain has TRBV11-3 and TRBJ1-3; D unclear. Germline assignment: CDR1 SGHNT and CDR2 YENEEA. The V end was cut by 10 bases, the J end by 2 bases, with 9 bases between. The CDR3 loop spans 12 amino acids. The CDR3 region has the DNA TGTGCCACCGAGGATCCTGGAAACACCATATATTTT. It yields the protein CATEDPGNTIYF.

The genes are TRBV5-1 and TRBJ2-7; no clear D. Germline V CDR1 and CDR2: SGHRS, YFSETQ. V was cut by 5 bases and J by 4 bases, with 10 bases left in between. This CDR3 has 12 amino acids. The DNA for the CDR3 is TGCGCCAGCAGATCCTCGGAGTACGAGCAGTACTTC. It specifies CASRSSEYEQYF.

This chain links TRBV4-1 with TRBJ2-5, with 12 positions matching TRBD2. Per germline, CDR1 MGHRA and CDR2 YSYEKL. Trimming took 1 base from V and 5 from J; bases not matched to a gene: 5. CDR3 length: 16 amino acids. This CDR3 is CASSQAGLAGTETQYF. The DNA for the CDR3 is TGCGCCAGCAGCCAAGCTGGACTAGCGGGAACGGAGACCCAGTACTTC.

The chain combines TRBV7-2 with TRBJ2-7; the match to TRBD2 covers 10 bases. CDR3 length equals 16 residues. Per germline, CDR1 SGHTA and CDR2 FQGNSA. The J segment lost 7 bases and the V segment lost 1 base, leaving 10 bases of the junction unmatched. The CDR3 loop reads CASSLGASGSTSEQYF. For the CDR3, the DNA is TGTGCCAGCAGCTTAGGGGCTAGCGGGAGTACAAGTGAGCAGTACTTC. The variable domain in full, completed from reference TRBV7-2 and TRBJ2-7, reads GAGVSQSPSNKVTEKGKDVELRCDPISGHTALYWYRQSLGQGLEFLIYFQGNSAPDKSGLPSDRFSAERTGGSVSTLTIQRTQQEDSAVYLCASSLGASGSTSEQYFGPGTRLTVT.

The rearrangement uses TRBV5-1 and TRBJ1-2, with 7 bases fitting TRBD1. V lost 0 bases, J lost 7 bases, and 6 bases stayed unmatched. The CDR3 has 14 amino acids. Germline-derived CDR1 and CDR2 are SGHRS and YFSETQ. The CDR3 nucleotides are TGCGCCAGCAGCTTGGACAGGGGTTCGGGTGGCTACACCTTC. Protein sequence: CASSLDRGSGGYTF.

The chain uses TRBV19 and TRBJ1-5, with 9 positions matching TRBD1. V dropped 3 bases and J dropped 7; count of bases not matched to a gene: 13. Germline V CDR1 and CDR2: LNHDA, SQIVND (reference sequence). The CDR3 loop spans 17 amino acids. The CDR3 DNA reads TGTGCCAGTAGTATCTTTTATACGACAGGGGGTATCCAGCCCCAGCATTTT. Translation: CASSIFYTTGGIQPQHF.

The chain has TRBV5-4 and TRBJ1-4, with 8 nucleotides matching TRBD1. CDR1 and CDR2 (germline): SGHNT, YYREEE (reference sequence). V lost 4 bases, J lost 2 bases, and 7 bases stayed unmatched. The CDR3 consists of 16 residues. CDR3: CASSPGQGGTNEKLFF. In DNA form, the CDR3 reads TGTGCCAGCAGCCCCGGACAGGGAGGCACTAATGAAAAACTGTTTTTT.